One sample yielded the 26 T cell receptor beta chains listed below, sequenced in a study of graft-versus-host responses after intestinal transplantation (dated by TCRdb to about 2021). The time point label for this specimen denotes: cells obtained before transplantation from donor or recipient. No antigen has been identified for these receptors. Libraries were constructed by the immunoSEQ multiplex PCR assay. What TCRdb holds here is the immuneACCESS table cut down to in-frame rearrangements. Part of the clones is not present; checked against another copy, under half of the missing clones reflect an unresolved V gene, and the others are unexplained. In all, the sample holds roughly 90,000 clones, and about 87% of those were seen once. Approximately 0.3% of the sample lies in the top ten. The sequences come from unstimulated CD4+ T cells sorted from spleen or lymph node cells, collected before transplant. These receptors were taken from a human donor who was the organ donor for an intestinal transplant.

The rearrangement joins TRBV11-3 to TRBJ2-1; 8 nucleotides match TRBD2. J gave up 0 bases and V 2 bases, and 3 bases lay outside the gene matches. Germline V gene lookup returns CDR1 SGHNT and CDR2 YENEEA. The CDR3 covers 16 residues. The DNA for the CDR3 is TGTGCCAGCAGCTTATTCGGGGGGGCCTCCTACAATGAGCAGTTCTTC. Translated: CASSLFGGASYNEQFF.

The chain has TRBV18 and TRBJ2-7; D is possibly TRBD1 (6 bases). The CDR3 consists of 13 residues. V dropped 2 bases and J dropped 6 bases, with 11 bases sitting between them. Germline V gives CDR1 KGHSH, CDR2 LQKENI. The CDR3 bases are TGTGCCAGCTCACCAGGGGGCCGGGGCGAGCAGTACTTC. It encodes CASSPGGRGEQYF.

V usage is TRBV2 and J usage is TRBJ2-1; D might be TRBD2 (5 bases). CDR3 length: 15 amino acids. V lost 6 bases to trimming and J lost 8 bases, with 20 bases between them. The germline V gene encodes CDR1 SNHLY and CDR2 FYNNEI. For the CDR3, the DNA is TGTGCCAGCAGGCACGAACTAGTACGGCACGATGAGCAGTTCTTC. It specifies CASRHELVRHDEQFF.

CDR3 DNA sequence: TGCGCCAGCAGCCAAGTGGGGGGAGGCTACACCTTC. Translated: CASSQVGGGYTF. V and J are TRBV4-1 and TRBJ1-2; a possible D gene is TRBD1 (5 bases). CDR1 is MGHRA and CDR2 is YSYEKL in the germline V gene. The CDR3 is 12 residues long. V lost 1 base and J lost 8, with 8 bases in between.

This chain connects TRBV14 to TRBJ2-2, with 7 bases lining up with TRBD1. Per germline, CDR1 SGHDN and CDR2 FVKESK. After removal of 6 bases from V and 4 bases from J, the junction contained 5 bases not matched to a gene. The CDR3 has 14 amino acids. The CDR3 loop reads CASSGQVGTGELFF. CDR3 nucleotide sequence: TGTGCCAGCAGTGGACAGGTGGGCACCGGGGAGCTGTTTTTT.

The chain uses TRBV28 and TRBJ2-1; 14 bases map to TRBD2. CDR3 length: 15 amino acids. After removal of 4 bases from V and 9 bases from J, the junction contained 5 bases not matched to a gene. Per germline, CDR1 MDHEN and CDR2 SYDVKM. CDR3 nucleotide sequence: TGTGCCAGCAGTTCGACTAGCGGGGGGGCGGGTGAGCAGTTCTTC. Residues: CASSSTSGGAGEQFF. The variable domain in full, completed from reference TRBV28 and TRBJ2-1, reads DVKVTQSSRYLVKRTGEKVFLECVQDMDHENMFWYRQDPGLGLRLIYFSYDVKMKEKGDIPEGYSVSREKKERFSLILESASTNQTSMYLCASSSTSGGAGEQFFGPGTRLTVL.

J is TRBJ1-6 and V is TRBV12-5; 9 bases line up with TRBD1. Germline V gene lookup returns CDR1 LGHNT and CDR2 FRNRAP. Trimming at V came to 1 base and at J to 1 base, leaving 2 bases not matched to a gene. The CDR3 is made up of 17 amino acids. The chain's CDR3 is CASGLGQGESYNSPLHF. The CDR3 DNA follows: TGTGCTAGTGGTTTGGGACAGGGGGAGTCCTATAATTCACCCCTCCACTTT.

This clone was seen just once. The chain joins TRBV27 to TRBJ2-3; 9 positions match TRBD2. Germline loops: CDR1 MNHEY, CDR2 SMNVEV (reference sequence). The CDR3 totals 15 residues. V trimming: 3 bases; J trimming: 4 bases; junction bases outside the gene matches: 5. CDR3 nucleotide sequence: TGTGCCAGCAGTTTCTTAGCGGGAGTCGCAGATACGCAGTATTTT. Its translation: CASSFLAGVADTQYF.

The rearrangement uses TRBV18 and TRBJ2-5, with no clear D. The CDR3 covers 13 residues. The germline V and J ends were trimmed by 3 bases and 2 bases, with 7 bases remaining between them. From germline, CDR1 is KGHSH and CDR2 LQKENI. CDR3 bases: TGTGCCAGCTCACCGTTGACTCAAGAGACCCAGTACTTC. Translated: CASSPLTQETQYF.

V usage is TRBV7-6 and J usage is TRBJ1-1; D remains unclear. Trimming shortened V by 3 bases and J by 1 base, and 6 bases separated the two germline ends. The germline gives CDR1 SGHVS, CDR2 FNYEAQ. This CDR3 is built from 13 residues. CDR3 sequence (DNA): TGTGCCAGCAGCTTTACAACGAACACTGAAGCTTTCTTT. Its protein is CASSFTTNTEAFF.

As concerns this clone: The same CDR3 arises from other DNA sequences in this sample as well. This chain links TRBV5-1 with TRBJ2-7, with 7 nucleotides matching TRBD1. Per germline, CDR1 SGHRS and CDR2 YFSETQ. V lost 3 bases, J lost 3 bases, and 3 bases stayed unmatched. The CDR3 has 13 amino acids. In nucleotides, the CDR3 is TGCGCCAGCAGCTCCTGGACAGGCTACGAGCAGTACTTC. Translation: CASSSWTGYEQYF.

The chain is built from TRBV28 and TRBJ2-7; possibly TRBD2 for D (5 bases). CDR1 and CDR2 (germline): MDHEN, SYDVKM. V was cut by 5 bases and J by 2 bases, with 22 bases left in between. The CDR3 sequence is 17 residues long. In nucleotides, the CDR3 is TGTGCCAGCAGTGGCCCCCTCCAGCGGACTCCACCCTACGAGCAGTACTTC. Its translation is CASSGPLQRTPPYEQYF.

The chain joins TRBV6-5 to TRBJ2-7; D perhaps matches TRBD2 (6 bases). CDR1 and CDR2 (germline): MNHEY, SVGAGI. Trimming took 6 bases from V and 6 from J, leaving 12 bases between them. This CDR3 region has 12 residues. As DNA, the CDR3 is TGTGCCAGCAGCGGAGGGGCAACCGAGCAGTACTTC. As protein: CASSGGATEQYF.

This chain joins TRBV7-8 and TRBJ1-1; the D is unclear. From germline, CDR1 is SGHVS and CDR2 FQNEAQ. Trimming cost V 5 bases and J 9 bases, with 13 bases left between them. This CDR3 has 12 amino acids. Here the CDR3 DNA reads TGTGCCAGCAGCCACCAAACGCGGCAAGCTTTCTTT. As protein: CASSHQTRQAFF.

The table lists this clone with a count of one. The V and J genes are TRBV19 and TRBJ2-7; 10 bases are a match to TRBD1. This CDR3 is 14 amino acids long. Germline CDR1 reads LNHDA; CDR2 reads SQIVND (reference sequence). The V gene end was trimmed by 4 bases and the J gene end by 2 bases; junction bases not matched to a gene: 2. CDR3 DNA: TGTGCCAGTAGTAGCGACAGGGGGCCCTACGAGCAGTACTTC. This encodes CASSSDRGPYEQYF.

The chain is built from TRBV10-2 and TRBJ2-3; 9 nucleotides line up with TRBD2. The CDR3 sequence is 14 residues long. CDR1 and CDR2 (germline): WSHSY, SAAADI. After removal of 8 bases from V and 3 bases from J, the junction contained 6 bases not matched to a gene. The CDR3 nucleotides are TGCGCCAGCGCTCGGCGGGAGGGGACAGATACGCAGTATTTT. Translated: CASARREGTDTQYF.

Notes on this clone: A read error may account for a junction end that differs from germline. CDR3 sequence (DNA): TGTGCCAGCAGTTACCCTAGAATGCGGGACAGGCTCGCAAAGTTT. Protein product: CASSYPRMRDRLAKF. The chain is built from TRBV6-6 and TRBJ1-1; 8 nucleotides match TRBD1. The CDR3 has 15 amino acids. Germline assignment: CDR1 MNHNY and CDR2 SVGAGI (reference sequence).

The V call is TRBV7-3, the J call TRBJ1-2; no clear D gene. The V gene lost 5 bases and the J gene lost 2 bases, with 9 bases spanning the gap. Germline CDR1 SGHTA, CDR2 FQGTGA. The CDR3 spans 13 residues. This CDR3 reads CASSPRQNYGYTF. The DNA of the CDR3 is TGTGCCAGCAGCCCGAGGCAGAACTATGGCTACACCTTC.

The chain joins TRBV27 to TRBJ2-6; TRBD1 might be the D (6 bases). This CDR3 has 13 amino acids. Germline V gives CDR1 MNHEY, CDR2 SMNVEV (reference sequence). The V and J ends lost 11 bases and 0 bases respectively, with 8 bases between them. DNA for the CDR3: TGTGCCGTCAGGGGCTCTGGGGCCAACGTCCTGACTTTC. Amino acids: CAVRGSGANVLTF.

This chain's CDR3 is CASSWGQGKGQAFF. The CDR3 DNA follows: TGCGCCAGCAGTTGGGGACAGGGGAAAGGCCAAGCTTTCTTT. The V gene is TRBV5-1, the J gene TRBJ1-1; TRBD1 agrees at 10 bases. The CDR3 has 14 residues. J gave up 9 bases and V 5 bases, and 10 bases lay outside the gene matches. Germline V gives CDR1 SGHRS, CDR2 YFSETQ.

The chain joins TRBV10-1 to TRBJ2-5, with a tentative D call TRBD2 (6 bases). Trimming left V 9 bases short and J 6 bases short, with 29 bases between. The CDR3 extends over 17 amino acids. Germline assignment: CDR1 WNHNN and CDR2 SYGVQD (reference sequence). The CDR3 here is CARTSPTLPPHYQTQYF. DNA for the CDR3: TGCGCCAGGACTAGTCCGACTTTACCCCCCCATTATCAGACCCAGTACTTC.

This chain uses TRBV6-5 with TRBJ1-6, with 11 bases matching TRBD1. The CDR3 totals 15 residues. J was trimmed by 7 bases and V by 2 bases; bases with no gene match: 1. Germline CDR1 MNHEY, CDR2 SVGAGI. The DNA of the CDR3 is TGTGCCAGCAGTTACCGGACAGGGGGCAATTCACCCCTCCACTTT. The encoded protein is CASSYRTGGNSPLHF.

The chain couples TRBV28 to TRBJ1-1, with a tentative D call TRBD1 (5 bases). In germline, CDR1 is MDHEN, CDR2 SYDVKM. V shed 3 bases and J shed 6 bases, with 17 bases lying between them. This CDR3 has 15 residues. CDR3 region: CASSFAPGRRAEAFF. CDR3 bases: TGTGCCAGCAGTTTCGCGCCAGGGCGGAGGGCTGAAGCTTTCTTT.

The genes are TRBV5-1 and TRBJ2-5, with D possibly being TRBD1 (6 bases). V was pared by 2 bases and J by 3 bases, with 8 bases between. From germline, CDR1 is SGHRS and CDR2 YFSETQ. This CDR3 spans 13 amino acids. The CDR3 reads CASSLDRKETQYF. The CDR3 DNA reads as TGCGCCAGCAGCTTAGACAGGAAAGAGACCCAGTACTTC.

This clone has a handful of counts. One junction end disagrees with the germline gene, perhaps due to a read error. V usage is TRBV7-7 and J usage is TRBJ2-7, with TRBD2 matching 9 bases. Germline CDR1 is SSHAT and CDR2 is FNYEAQ (reference sequence). The CDR3 is 15 amino acids. CDR3 DNA: TGTGCTAGCAGCTTAGGAGCGGGAGGCGCCTACGAGCAGTACTTC. Translated: CASSLGAGGAYEQYF.

The V and J genes are TRBV13 and TRBJ2-5; D is perhaps TRBD1 (6 bases). Germline V lookup: CDR1 PRHDT, CDR2 FYEKMQ (reference sequence). This CDR3 region has 16 residues. The V end lost 1 base, the J end lost 4 bases, and 16 bases lay between the germline ends. The CDR3 nucleotides read TGTGCCAGCAGCTTAGAATGGGGACACCGCCGAGAGACCCAGTACTTC. It encodes CASSLEWGHRRETQYF.